This is a list of T cell receptor beta chains from one sample in a study of a mutant IDH1 vaccine in newly diagnosed glioma. TCRdb keeps only in-frame clones here, not all; method: immunoSEQ multiplex PCR. The sample lists approximately 100,000 clones, 80% to 90% occurring once. This material consisted of PBMCs, taken from a glioma patient treated with radiotherapy, temozolomide or both. These TCRs come from a woman between 50 and 59 years old with glioma. CDR3s include the opening cysteine and the closing phenylalanine or tryptophan. D genes are given only for firm matches. Some rows have no size entry. The others give once, few or many, or a class for an expanded clone.

v_gene: TRBV28
abundance: .
j_gene: TRBJ2-5
len: 14
d_gene: .
CDR3nt: TGTGCCAGCATCAAAAGGGGATTCTCAGAGACCCAGTACTTC
CDR3aa: CASIKRGFSETQYF

v_gene: TRBV5-1
abundance: .
j_gene: TRBJ1-2
len: 11
d_gene: .
CDR3nt: TGCGCCAGCAGTGAACTCGATGGCTACACCTTC
CDR3aa: CASSELDGYTF

v_gene: TRBV7-2
abundance: few
j_gene: TRBJ1-3
len: 14
d_gene: TRBD1
CDR3nt: TGTGCCAGCAGCCGGGACAGCTCTGGAAACACCATATATTTT
CDR3aa: CASSRDSSGNTIYF

v_gene: TRBV5-6
abundance: .
j_gene: TRBJ2-5
len: 14
d_gene: TRBD1
CDR3nt: TGTGCCAGCAGCTTGAGGGACAGAAAAGAGACCCAGTACTTC
CDR3aa: CASSLRDRKETQYF

v_gene: TRBV30
abundance: .
j_gene: TRBJ2-7
len: 12
d_gene: TRBD1
CDR3nt: TGTGCCTGGCAGGGGGTTGGGTACGAGCAGTACTTC
CDR3aa: CAWQGVGYEQYF

v_gene: TRBV6-5
abundance: .
j_gene: TRBJ2-5
len: 14
d_gene: .
CDR3nt: TGTGCCAGCTCGGGTGGACCCATCGGAGAGACCCAGTACTTC
CDR3aa: CASSGGPIGETQYF

v_gene: TRBV19
abundance: .
j_gene: TRBJ2-1
len: 15
d_gene: .
CDR3nt: TGTGCCAGTATTTTACTTTCGGCCGACTACAATGAGCAGTTCTTC
CDR3aa: CASILLSADYNEQFF

v_gene: TRBV7-8
abundance: .
j_gene: TRBJ2-5
len: 15
d_gene: .
CDR3nt: TGTGCCAGCAGAAATAAGGGGCAATTCCAAGAGACCCAGTACTTC
CDR3aa: CASRNKGQFQETQYF

v_gene: TRBV27
abundance: .
j_gene: TRBJ2-7
len: 16
d_gene: .
CDR3nt: TGTGCCAGCAGTCAATATCGGCCGGGGAGCTCCTACGAGCAGTACTTC
CDR3aa: CASSQYRPGSSYEQYF

v_gene: TRBV5-1
abundance: .
j_gene: TRBJ2-1
len: 14
d_gene: .
CDR3nt: TGCGCCAGCAGCTTGGCCCAAAAGGGGGATGAGCAGTTCTTC
CDR3aa: CASSLAQKGDEQFF

v_gene: TRBV18
abundance: .
j_gene: TRBJ1-3
len: 17
d_gene: TRBD1
CDR3nt: TGTGCCAGCTCACCTCCCGGGACAGGGAACTCTGGAAACACCATATATTTT
CDR3aa: CASSPPGTGNSGNTIYF

v_gene: TRBV4-2
abundance: once
j_gene: TRBJ2-1
len: 18
d_gene: TRBD2
CDR3nt: TGTGCCAGCAGCCAAGGGACAAGGAGGGCTAGCGGCTACAATGAGCAGTTCTTC
CDR3aa: CASSQGTRRASGYNEQFF

v_gene: TRBV18
abundance: .
j_gene: TRBJ1-5
len: 14
d_gene: .
CDR3nt: TGTGCCAGCTCACCAGATTATAGCAATCAGCCCCAGCATTTT
CDR3aa: CASSPDYSNQPQHF

v_gene: TRBV7-9
abundance: .
j_gene: TRBJ2-2
len: 17
d_gene: TRBD1
CDR3nt: TGTGCCAGCAGCTCCAGGGACAGGGGGCGCAACACCGGGGAGCTGTTTTTT
CDR3aa: CASSSRDRGRNTGELFF

v_gene: TRBV20-1
abundance: .
j_gene: TRBJ2-5
len: 11
d_gene: .
CDR3nt: TGCAGTGCTAGATGGGGGGAGACCCAGTACTTC
CDR3aa: CSARWGETQYF

v_gene: TRBV6-4
abundance: .
j_gene: TRBJ2-1
len: 13
d_gene: .
CDR3nt: TGTGCCAGCAGTGGGGGGGCGGGGAATGAGCAGTTCTTC
CDR3aa: CASSGGAGNEQFF

v_gene: TRBV10-3
abundance: .
j_gene: TRBJ2-7
len: 14
d_gene: .
CDR3nt: TGTGCCATCAGCGCACTACAAACCTCCTACGAGCAGTACTTC
CDR3aa: CAISALQTSYEQYF

v_gene: TRBV5-4
abundance: .
j_gene: TRBJ1-1
len: 14
d_gene: .
CDR3nt: TGTGCCAGCAGGATTGGGGGAAAAGGCCCTGAAGCTTTCTTT
CDR3aa: CASRIGGKGPEAFF

v_gene: TRBV6-6
abundance: .
j_gene: TRBJ2-7
len: 11
d_gene: .
CDR3nt: TGTGCCAGCAGTTGGGCCTACGAGCAGTACTTC
CDR3aa: CASSWAYEQYF

v_gene: TRBV27
abundance: .
j_gene: TRBJ1-6
len: 14
d_gene: .
CDR3nt: TGTGCCAGCAGACCGATACAGGGCAATTCACCCCTCCACTTT
CDR3aa: CASRPIQGNSPLHF

v_gene: TRBV4-1
abundance: .
j_gene: TRBJ2-5
len: 16
d_gene: TRBD2
CDR3nt: TGCGCCAGCAGCCAAGAAGGAGCGGGAGATAGAGAGACCCAGTACTTC
CDR3aa: CASSQEGAGDRETQYF

v_gene: TRBV23-1
abundance: .
j_gene: TRBJ2-5
len: 11
d_gene: .
CDR3nt: TGCGCCAGCACCTTGCAAGAGACCCAGTACTTC
CDR3aa: CASTLQETQYF

v_gene: TRBV5-1
abundance: .
j_gene: TRBJ2-1
len: 15
d_gene: TRBD2
CDR3nt: TGCGCCAGCAGCTTGGCCCTAGCGGAGTACAATGAGCAGTTCTTC
CDR3aa: CASSLALAEYNEQFF

v_gene: TRBV6-5
abundance: .
j_gene: TRBJ2-7
len: 12
d_gene: .
CDR3nt: TGTGCCAGCAGTTACCTCGGTGGGGAGCAGTACTTC
CDR3aa: CASSYLGGEQYF

v_gene: TRBV2
abundance: .
j_gene: TRBJ2-7
len: 13
d_gene: .
CDR3nt: TGTGCCAGCAGTGCAGTCAGATCCTACGAGCAGTACTTC
CDR3aa: CASSAVRSYEQYF

v_gene: TRBV7-9
abundance: once
j_gene: TRBJ1-2
len: 13
d_gene: .
CDR3nt: TGTGCCAGCAGCTTGTCGGACCGCCTGGGCTACACCTTC
CDR3aa: CASSLSDRLGYTF

v_gene: TRBV27
abundance: .
j_gene: TRBJ2-7
len: 15
d_gene: .
CDR3nt: TGTGCCAGCAGCTTCAGTAGCGGTAACTCCTACGAGCAGTACTTC
CDR3aa: CASSFSSGNSYEQYF

v_gene: TRBV18
abundance: .
j_gene: TRBJ1-6
len: 14
d_gene: .
CDR3nt: TGTGCCAGCTCACCGGGAACAGGCTTTTCGACCCTCCACTTT
CDR3aa: CASSPGTGFSTLHF

v_gene: TRBV7-9
abundance: .
j_gene: TRBJ1-1
len: 16
d_gene: .
CDR3nt: TGTGCCAGCAGCGAGTGGGAGCAGGGAATGAACACTGAAGCTTTCTTT
CDR3aa: CASSEWEQGMNTEAFF

v_gene: TRBV7-9
abundance: .
j_gene: TRBJ1-1
len: 17
d_gene: .
CDR3nt: TGTGCCAGCAGCTTAGGTCAACTTTCCAACATGAACACTGAAGCTTTCTTT
CDR3aa: CASSLGQLSNMNTEAFF

v_gene: TRBV9
abundance: .
j_gene: TRBJ2-3
len: 19
d_gene: TRBD2
CDR3nt: TGTGCCAGCAACCGGGACGGATTGACTAGCGGGAGTAATACAGATACGCAGTATTTT
CDR3aa: CASNRDGLTSGSNTDTQYF

v_gene: TRBV27
abundance: .
j_gene: TRBJ1-3
len: 15
d_gene: .
CDR3nt: TGTGCCAGCAGTACGGCTTGGGACCGGGGAAACACCATATATTTT
CDR3aa: CASSTAWDRGNTIYF

v_gene: TRBV11-2
abundance: few
j_gene: TRBJ1-1
len: 14
d_gene: .
CDR3nt: TGTGCCAGCAGCTCGGACATTGGGAACACTGAAGCTTTCTTT
CDR3aa: CASSSDIGNTEAFF

v_gene: TRBV5-1
abundance: .
j_gene: TRBJ2-2
len: 15
d_gene: TRBD1
CDR3nt: TGCGCCAGCAGCCCCGGACAGGGGAACACCGGGGAGCTGTTTTTT
CDR3aa: CASSPGQGNTGELFF

v_gene: TRBV28
abundance: .
j_gene: TRBJ2-1
len: 14
d_gene: .
CDR3nt: TGTGCCAGCAGTTTTGGTAGCGCCCACAATGAGCAGTTCTTC
CDR3aa: CASSFGSAHNEQFF

v_gene: TRBV5-1
abundance: .
j_gene: TRBJ2-3
len: 15
d_gene: .
CDR3nt: TGCGCCAGCAGCCCCCGTTCAGGGGTGGCAGATACGCAGTATTTT
CDR3aa: CASSPRSGVADTQYF

v_gene: TRBV2
abundance: .
j_gene: TRBJ1-1
len: 17
d_gene: TRBD1
CDR3nt: TGTGCCAGCAGTGAAGCGGGGAGACAGGGGCGGAACACTGAAGCTTTCTTT
CDR3aa: CASSEAGRQGRNTEAFF

v_gene: TRBV27
abundance: .
j_gene: TRBJ1-5
len: 15
d_gene: .
CDR3nt: TGTGCCAGCAGTTTATCATGGGGTAGTGATCAGCCCCAGCATTTT
CDR3aa: CASSLSWGSDQPQHF

v_gene: TRBV5-5
abundance: .
j_gene: TRBJ2-2
len: 16
d_gene: TRBD2
CDR3nt: TGTGCCAGCAGCTTGTATATGGCGGGAGAAGCCGGGGAGCTGTTTTTT
CDR3aa: CASSLYMAGEAGELFF

v_gene: TRBV5-1
abundance: .
j_gene: TRBJ2-7
len: 15
d_gene: .
CDR3nt: TGCGCCAGCAGCTTGATACCAGAACGTTCCTACGAGCAGTACTTC
CDR3aa: CASSLIPERSYEQYF

v_gene: TRBV5-8
abundance: .
j_gene: TRBJ2-7
len: 17
d_gene: TRBD1
CDR3nt: TGTGCCAGCAGCTCCCCCTCCTGGGGACAGGTTTCCTACGAGCAGTACTTC
CDR3aa: CASSSPSWGQVSYEQYF

v_gene: TRBV6-1
abundance: .
j_gene: TRBJ2-7
len: 11
d_gene: .
CDR3nt: TGTGCCAGCAGTGGGGGTTACGAGCAGTACTTC
CDR3aa: CASSGGYEQYF

v_gene: TRBV5-4
abundance: .
j_gene: TRBJ1-1
len: 15
d_gene: .
CDR3nt: TGTGCCAGCAGCCCATTTCCCACAGAGAACACTGAAGCTTTCTTT
CDR3aa: CASSPFPTENTEAFF